The clone carrying this T cell receptor (beta chain) has just a few counts. Other DNA sequences within the sample encode an identical CDR3. This specimen belongs to a study of blood T cell repertoires in COVID-19. Study overall: Samples representing acute and convalescent COVID-19 were sourced from the United States, Italy and Spain. T cells, B-cell-depleted T cells, or PBMCs supplied cDNA or gDNA.

V was pared by 0 bases and J by 4 bases, with 5 bases between. This CDR3 is built from 13 residues. Germline CDR1 reads SSHAT; CDR2 reads FNYEAQ (reference sequence). In the authors' workflow: It was from reference gene primer amplification that nucleated cell counts were estimated. Produced via immunoSEQ multiplex PCR; TCRdb's table is partial and in-frame only. That table furnishes V, J and clone size, whereas the DNA furnished D and trimming. Altogether 250,000 to 300,000 clones are present, roughly 86% being singletons, with the ten largest covering about 4%. This clonotype was obtained from a man younger than 35 with active or convalescent COVID-19. The gene calls are TRBV7-7 and TRBJ2-3; D ambiguous. The specimen sequenced was peripheral blood. The CDR3 region has the DNA TGTGCCAGCAGCTTAGCAGAGGCAGATACGCAGTATTTT. It codes for CASSLAEADTQYF.